This T cell receptor (beta chain) was recovered during a study of CD8+CD57+ T cells in acquired aplastic anemia. Study at large: Quantities of DNA derived from sorted CD4+ and CD8+ cells averaged around 3.2 ug.

This clonotype was detected only a few times. For CDR3 and TCR beta VDJ profiling, genomic DNA was the template used. TCRdb passed the reads through MiXCR, listing each CDR3 protein once. Among about 210,000 distinct CDR3 sequences listed, under 65% were seen once. Germline CDR1 is SQVTM and CDR2 is ANQGSEA. The CDR3 consists of 14 residues. Trimming cost V 1 base and J 9 bases, with 18 bases left between them. The clonotype comes from a human donor in good health. The chain recombines TRBV29-1 with TRBJ2-5; D may be TRBD2 (6 bases). The sequenced sample was sorted CD4+, CD8+, or CD8+CD57+ T cells (not recorded which) from PBMCs. The CDR3 sequence is CSVEGTAGSGPQYF. The CDR3 DNA reads TGCAGCGTTGAAGGGACCGCCGGGAGTGGTCCCCAGTACTTC.